The sequence of this T cell receptor (beta chain) was determined in a study of cytomegalovirus exposure and HLA in healthy donors. As for the study in general: One earlier analysis, a look at approximately 190 million T cells, found around 110 million unique TCR beta sequences. Points from the study as a whole: Reports credit the classifier with highly specific, highly sensitive diagnosis of cytomegalovirus status.

Worth noting for this clone: Antigen unknown.

Healthy bone marrow donors made up the donors. CDR1 is SGHVS and CDR2 is FQNEAQ in the germline V gene. V gave up 8 bases and J gave up 6 bases; unmatched junction bases: 4. The CDR3 loop spans 12 amino acids. Primers: 60 Vbeta forward and 13 Jbeta reverse. Profiling relied on immunoSEQ multiplex PCR, and the TCRdb table lists in-frame clones only, not all of them. The sample gives some 170,000 clones, more than 70% of which show up once; 1.3% to 1.5% is in the top ten. The TCR originated in a man between 60 and 75 years old in good health and CMV-seronegative. The specimen was PBMCs. V usage is TRBV7-8 and J usage is TRBJ2-3; TRBD1 aligns across 8 bases. The CDR3, as DNA: TGTGCCAGCCGGACAGGGTTGGATACGCAGTATTTT. This codes for CASRTGLDTQYF.